The 3 T cell receptor beta chains reported below all come from one sample, sequenced in a study of T cell repertoires in cytomegalovirus infection. These receptors' antigens are unknown. TCRdb reanalysed the reads using MiXCR and keeps one entry per CDR3 protein. The sample contains about 220,000 distinct CDR3 sequences, 35% to 40% of which appear only once. Specimen: CD8+ T cells from cultured PBMCs, collected from culture after CMV antigen stimulation. These receptors came from a human donor in good health (CMV status not recorded). Some clones in this sample may be carry-over from other donors' samples.

V and J are TRBV28 and TRBJ1-1; D not certain. CDR3 size: 13 residues. Trimming removed 5 bases from V and 5 bases from J, with 12 bases in between. Germline V lookup: CDR1 MDHEN, CDR2 SYDVKM. In nucleotides, the CDR3 is TGTGCCAGCAGTCTACTCCCGGGGACTGAAGCTTTCTTT. The encoded protein is CASSLLPGTEAFF.

CDR3 in amino acids: CASSTSTGVVTDTQYF. DNA of the CDR3: TGTGCCAGCAGCACATCGACAGGGGTAGTCACAGATACGCAGTATTTT. V is TRBV7-3 and J is TRBJ2-3; TRBD1 agrees at 8 bases. From germline, CDR1 is SGHTA and CDR2 FQGTGA. V lost 5 bases to trimming and J lost 2 bases; unmatched junction nucleotides: 9. The CDR3 is 16 amino acids.

This sequence joins TRBV7-3 and TRBJ2-1; 9 nucleotides line up with TRBD2. With V trimmed by 6 bases and J by 4 bases, 7 bases remained unmatched. In germline, CDR1 is SGHTA, CDR2 FQGTGA. The CDR3 totals 15 residues. For the CDR3, the DNA is TGTGCCAGCAGGGAAGCGGGGGGTATGTACAATGAGCAGTTCTTC. Its translation: CASREAGGMYNEQFF. Full variable domain (rest looked up from reference TRBV7-3 and TRBJ2-1): GAGVSQTPSNKVTEKGKYVELRCDPISGHTALYWYRQSLGQGPEFLIYFQGTGAADDSGLPNDRFFAVRPEGSVSTLKIQRTERGDSAVYLCASREAGGMYNEQFFGPGTRLTVL.